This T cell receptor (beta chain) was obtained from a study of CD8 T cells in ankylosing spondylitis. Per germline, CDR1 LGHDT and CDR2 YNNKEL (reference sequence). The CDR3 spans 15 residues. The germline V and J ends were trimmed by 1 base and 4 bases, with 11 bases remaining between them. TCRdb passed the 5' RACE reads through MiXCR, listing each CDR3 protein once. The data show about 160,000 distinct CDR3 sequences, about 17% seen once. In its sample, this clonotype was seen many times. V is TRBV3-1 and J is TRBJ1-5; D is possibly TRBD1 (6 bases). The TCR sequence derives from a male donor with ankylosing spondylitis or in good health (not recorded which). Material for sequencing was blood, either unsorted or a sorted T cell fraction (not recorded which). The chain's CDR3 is CASSQGGPRNQPQHF. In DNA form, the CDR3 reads TGTGCCAGCAGCCAAGGGGGGCCACGGAATCAGCCCCAGCATTTT.